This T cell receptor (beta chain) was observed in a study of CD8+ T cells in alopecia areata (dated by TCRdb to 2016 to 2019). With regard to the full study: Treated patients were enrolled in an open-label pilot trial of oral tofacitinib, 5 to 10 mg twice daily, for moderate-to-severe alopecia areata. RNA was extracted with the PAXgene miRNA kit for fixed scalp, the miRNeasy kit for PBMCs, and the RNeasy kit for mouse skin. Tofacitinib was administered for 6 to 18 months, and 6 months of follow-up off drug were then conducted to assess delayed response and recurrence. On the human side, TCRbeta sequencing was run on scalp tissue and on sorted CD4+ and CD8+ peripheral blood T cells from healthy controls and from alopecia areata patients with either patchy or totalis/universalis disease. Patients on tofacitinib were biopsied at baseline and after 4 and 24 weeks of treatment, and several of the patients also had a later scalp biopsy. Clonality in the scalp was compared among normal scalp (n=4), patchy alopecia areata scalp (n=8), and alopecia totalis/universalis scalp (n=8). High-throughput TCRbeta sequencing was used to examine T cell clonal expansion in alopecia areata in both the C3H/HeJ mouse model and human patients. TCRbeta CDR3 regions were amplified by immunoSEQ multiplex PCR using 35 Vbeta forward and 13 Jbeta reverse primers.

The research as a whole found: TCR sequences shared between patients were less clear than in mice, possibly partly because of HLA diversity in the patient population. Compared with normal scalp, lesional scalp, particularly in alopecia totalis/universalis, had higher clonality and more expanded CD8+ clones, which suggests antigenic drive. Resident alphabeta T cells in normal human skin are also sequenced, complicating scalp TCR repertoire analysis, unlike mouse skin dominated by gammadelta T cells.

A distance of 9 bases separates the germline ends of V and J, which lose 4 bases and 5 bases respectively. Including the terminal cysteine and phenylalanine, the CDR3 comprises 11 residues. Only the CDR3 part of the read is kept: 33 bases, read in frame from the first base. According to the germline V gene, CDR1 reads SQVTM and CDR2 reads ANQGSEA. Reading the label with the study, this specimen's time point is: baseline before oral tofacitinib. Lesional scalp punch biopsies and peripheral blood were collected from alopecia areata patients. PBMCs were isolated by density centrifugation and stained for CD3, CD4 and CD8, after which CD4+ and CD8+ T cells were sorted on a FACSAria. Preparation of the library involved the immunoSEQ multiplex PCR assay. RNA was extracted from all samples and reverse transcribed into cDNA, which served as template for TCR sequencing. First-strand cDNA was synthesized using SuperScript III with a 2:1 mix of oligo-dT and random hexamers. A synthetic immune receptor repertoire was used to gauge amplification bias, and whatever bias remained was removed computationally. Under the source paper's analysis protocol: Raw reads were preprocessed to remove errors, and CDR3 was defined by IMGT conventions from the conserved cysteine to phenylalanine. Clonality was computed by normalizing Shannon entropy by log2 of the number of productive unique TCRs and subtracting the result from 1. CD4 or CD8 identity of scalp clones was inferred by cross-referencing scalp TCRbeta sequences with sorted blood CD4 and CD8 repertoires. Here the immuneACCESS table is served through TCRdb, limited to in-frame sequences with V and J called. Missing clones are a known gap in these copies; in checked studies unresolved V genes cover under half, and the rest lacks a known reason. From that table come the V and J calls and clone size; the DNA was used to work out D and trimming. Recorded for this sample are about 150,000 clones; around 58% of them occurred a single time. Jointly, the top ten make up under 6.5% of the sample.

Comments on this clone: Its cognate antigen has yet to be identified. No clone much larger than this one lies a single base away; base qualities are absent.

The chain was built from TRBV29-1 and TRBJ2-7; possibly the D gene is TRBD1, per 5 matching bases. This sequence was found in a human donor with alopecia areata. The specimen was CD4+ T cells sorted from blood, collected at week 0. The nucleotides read TGCAGCGTTGGACAGCTGGACGAGCAGTACTTC. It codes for CSVGQLDEQYF.